Listed below are T cell receptor beta chains from one sample, sequenced in a study of blood T cell repertoires in COVID-19. Only in-frame clones appear in the TCRdb table, and some are missing; sequencing was by immunoSEQ multiplex PCR. This sample yields about 80,000 clones, of which approximately 80% are seen a single time; about an eighth belongs to the top ten. Sequencing input: peripheral blood. Every receptor here comes from an elderly man with acute or convalescent COVID-19. The CDR3 runs from the conserved cysteine through the conserved F or W. A D gene is named only where the DNA matches it firmly. The size field is filled for only some rows; it gives once, few, many or a size class.

CDR3aa | CDR3nt | abundance | j_gene | d_gene | v_gene
CAWSPRSSGNTIYF | TGTGCCTGGAGTCCTAGGTCCTCTGGAAACACCATATATTTT | . | TRBJ1-3 | . | TRBV30
CASSLGREQETQYF | TGCGCCAGCAGCTTGGGTCGGGAACAAGAGACCCAGTACTTC | . | TRBJ2-5 | . | TRBV5-1
CATSGSSGGTNTDTQYF | TGTGCCACCTCGGGGTCTAGCGGGGGGACAAACACAGATACGCAGTATTTT | . | TRBJ2-3 | TRBD2 | TRBV15
CASIAGAPQETQYF | TGTGCCAGCATTGCGGGGGCCCCCCAAGAGACCCAGTACTTC | . | TRBJ2-5 | . | TRBV28
CASSPTGGAGGTQYF | TGTGCCAGCAGTCCTACAGGGGGCGCCGGGGGTACGCAGTATTTT | . | TRBJ2-3 | TRBD1 | TRBV27
CASRVDRGGYEQYF | TGTGCCAGCAGGGTGGACAGGGGAGGCTACGAGCAGTACTTC | . | TRBJ2-7 | TRBD1 | TRBV6-5
CASSLQQGNTIYF | TGTGCCAGCAGCTTACAACAGGGAAACACCATATATTTT | . | TRBJ1-3 | . | TRBV7-9
CAWSAGVETQYF | TGTGCCTGGAGTGCAGGGGTAGAGACCCAGTACTTC | . | TRBJ2-5 | . | TRBV30
CASSDSSNSPLHF | TGTGCCAGCAGTGACAGTTCGAATTCACCCCTCCACTTT | few | TRBJ1-6 | . | TRBV2
CASSVTGTPRYGYTF | TGTGCCAGCAGCGTAACCGGGACACCCAGATATGGCTACACCTTC | . | TRBJ1-2 | . | TRBV5-6
CASSLGTSTENTGELFF | TGCGCCAGCAGCTTGGGCACCTCGACAGAGAACACCGGGGAGCTGTTTTTT | . | TRBJ2-2 | . | TRBV5-1
CASSPFAETGGGNYGYTF | TGTGCCAGCTCACCCTTCGCCGAGACAGGGGGCGGTAACTATGGCTACACCTTC | few | TRBJ1-2 | TRBD1 | TRBV18
CASSVARGQETQYF | TGTGCCAGCAGCGTAGCCAGAGGCCAAGAGACCCAGTACTTC | few | TRBJ2-5 | . | TRBV9
CASSLGGGTDTQYF | TGTGCCAGCAGCTTAGGGGGGGGCACAGATACGCAGTATTTT | . | TRBJ2-3 | . | TRBV11-2
CAIGGQNLRNGQYF | TGTGCCATCGGGGGACAGAATCTACGAAATGGGCAGTACTTC | . | TRBJ2-7 | TRBD1 | TRBV10-3
CASSLSPVISYEQYF | TGTGCCAGCAGCTTATCCCCTGTTATCTCCTACGAGCAGTACTTC | few | TRBJ2-7 | . | TRBV7-2
CASSLQGDSGEAFF | TGTGCCAGCTCACTGCAGGGCGACTCAGGTGAAGCTTTCTTT | . | TRBJ1-1 | . | TRBV18
CASSLTGGVSSNTEAFF | TGCGCCAGCAGCTTGACAGGGGGCGTATCATCGAACACTGAAGCTTTCTTT | . | TRBJ1-1 | TRBD1 | TRBV5-1
CASSPPMGQQNTEAFF | TGTGCCAGCTCACCACCGATGGGACAACAGAACACTGAAGCTTTCTTT | . | TRBJ1-1 | . | TRBV18
CASSGGLGDTQYF | TGTGCCAGCAGCGGGGGACTAGGGGACACGCAGTATTTT | . | TRBJ2-3 | TRBD2 | TRBV9
CASSQVGTGRGYTF | TGCGCCAGCAGCCAAGTGGGGACAGGTCGGGGCTACACCTTC | . | TRBJ1-2 | TRBD1 | TRBV4-1
CASSERRAGGPDTQYF | TGTGCCAGCAGTGAAAGGAGGGCGGGGGGGCCCGATACGCAGTATTTT | once | TRBJ2-3 | TRBD2 | TRBV25-1
CASSEAAQETQYF | TGTGCCAGTAGTGAGGCAGCCCAAGAGACCCAGTACTTC | . | TRBJ2-5 | . | TRBV19
CASSLGASGGISYEQYF | TGCGCCAGCAGCTTGGGAGCTAGCGGGGGGATCTCCTACGAGCAGTACTTC | few | TRBJ2-7 | TRBD2 | TRBV5-1
CASSWGGNGLPKQYF | TGTGCCAGCAGCTGGGGAGGGAACGGTTTACCGAAGCAGTACTTC | . | TRBJ2-7 | TRBD2 | TRBV5-5
CASSLVAAGYNEQFF | TGCGCCAGCAGCTTGGTAGCGGCAGGTTACAATGAGCAGTTCTTC | . | TRBJ2-1 | . | TRBV5-1
CAISPRQGRTEAFF | TGTGCCATCAGTCCCCGACAGGGGCGGACTGAAGCTTTCTTT | . | TRBJ1-1 | TRBD1 | TRBV10-3
CSASLPYEQYF | TGCAGTGCTAGTCTCCCCTACGAGCAGTACTTC | . | TRBJ2-7 | . | TRBV20-1
CASSLTGDVSYEQYF | TGTGCCAGCAGCTTGACAGGAGACGTTTCCTACGAGCAGTACTTC | . | TRBJ2-7 | . | TRBV7-9
CASSLSSAGQGVYEQYF | TGCGCCAGCAGCCTCTCCTCTGCGGGACAGGGGGTTTACGAGCAGTACTTC | . | TRBJ2-7 | TRBD1 | TRBV4-1
CASSPWTRGVYNEQFF | TGTGCCAGCAGTCCCTGGACCCGCGGGGTCTACAATGAGCAGTTCTTC | . | TRBJ2-1 | . | TRBV27
CASSLDSGNYGYTF | TGTGCCAGCAGCTTGGACTCCGGGAATTATGGCTACACCTTC | . | TRBJ1-2 | . | TRBV5-6
CASSSPGQMAPGYTF | TGTGCCAGCAGCTCCCCCGGACAGATGGCTCCTGGCTACACCTTC | few | TRBJ1-2 | . | TRBV7-8
CASSERPGLQETQYF | TGTGCCAGCAGTGAGCGGCCGGGACTACAAGAGACCCAGTACTTC | once | TRBJ2-5 | TRBD2 | TRBV2
CAIGTEKYEQYF | TGTGCCATCGGGACAGAGAAATACGAGCAGTACTTC | . | TRBJ2-7 | TRBD1 | TRBV15
CASSLTTDSYEQYF | TGTGCCAGCAGCTTAACGACTGACAGCTACGAGCAGTACTTC | few | TRBJ2-7 | . | TRBV7-3
CASSLGQGRSEAFF | TGTGCCAGCAGCTTGGGACAGGGGAGGAGTGAAGCTTTCTTT | . | TRBJ1-1 | TRBD1 | TRBV7-9
CASSLGTGLQPQHF | TGCGCCAGCAGCTTGGGGACAGGGTTGCAGCCCCAGCATTTT | . | TRBJ1-5 | TRBD1 | TRBV5-1
CASSVGGQGPYEQYF | TGTGCCAGCAGCGTGGGGGGACAGGGCCCCTACGAGCAGTACTTC | once | TRBJ2-7 | TRBD1 | TRBV5-4
CASSEAIGGGGNQPQHF | TGTGCCAGCAGTGAAGCTATCGGGGGAGGCGGCAATCAGCCCCAGCATTTT | . | TRBJ1-5 | . | TRBV6-1
CSVAGRGQGITEAFF | TGCAGCGTTGCGGGCAGGGGGCAAGGGATCACTGAAGCTTTCTTT | . | TRBJ1-1 | TRBD1 | TRBV29-1
CASNRGAGRGNEQFF | TGTGCCAGCAATCGGGGGGCAGGGCGTGGGAATGAGCAGTTCTTC | few | TRBJ2-1 | . | TRBV6-6
CASNLLQGSSPLHF | TGTGCCAGCAACCTACTTCAGGGGTCTTCACCCCTCCACTTT | once | TRBJ1-6 | . | TRBV6-6
CASSFRDRANQPQHF | TGTGCCAGCAGTTTCCGGGACAGGGCCAATCAGCCCCAGCATTTT | . | TRBJ1-5 | TRBD1 | TRBV28
CASSSQGETEAFF | TGTGCCAGCAGTTCACAGGGAGAGACTGAAGCTTTCTTT | . | TRBJ1-1 | . | TRBV27
CASRPIRGNYGYTF | TGTGCCAGCAGGCCCATCAGGGGCAACTATGGCTACACCTTC | . | TRBJ1-2 | . | TRBV7-8
CASSRGDSATNEQFF | TGTGCCAGCAGCCGGGGGGATTCGGCAACGAATGAGCAGTTCTTC | . | TRBJ2-1 | TRBD2 | TRBV7-9
CASSITSGGDETQYF | TGTGCCAGCAGCATAACTAGCGGGGGGGACGAGACCCAGTACTTC | . | TRBJ2-5 | TRBD2 | TRBV5-4
CASSLAGLAGGQDTQYF | TGTGCCAGCAGCTTAGCCGGACTAGCGGGGGGGCAAGATACGCAGTATTTT | . | TRBJ2-3 | TRBD2 | TRBV7-2
CASSEDRIHQPQHF | TGTGCCAGTTCTGAGGACAGGATCCATCAGCCCCAGCATTTT | few | TRBJ1-5 | TRBD1 | TRBV6-5